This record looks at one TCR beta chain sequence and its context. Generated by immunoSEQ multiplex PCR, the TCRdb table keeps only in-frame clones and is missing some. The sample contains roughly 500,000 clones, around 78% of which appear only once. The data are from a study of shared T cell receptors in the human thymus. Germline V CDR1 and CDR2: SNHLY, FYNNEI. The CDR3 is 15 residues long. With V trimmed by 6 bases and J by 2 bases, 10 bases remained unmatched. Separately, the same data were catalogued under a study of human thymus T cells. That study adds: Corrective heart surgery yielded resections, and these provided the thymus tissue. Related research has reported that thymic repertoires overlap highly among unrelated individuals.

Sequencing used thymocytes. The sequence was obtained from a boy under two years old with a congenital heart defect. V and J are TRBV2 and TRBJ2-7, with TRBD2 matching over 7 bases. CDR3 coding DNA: TGTGCCAGCAGCGCGTGTAGGGACTACCCCTACGAGCAGTACTTC. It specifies CASSACRDYPYEQYF.